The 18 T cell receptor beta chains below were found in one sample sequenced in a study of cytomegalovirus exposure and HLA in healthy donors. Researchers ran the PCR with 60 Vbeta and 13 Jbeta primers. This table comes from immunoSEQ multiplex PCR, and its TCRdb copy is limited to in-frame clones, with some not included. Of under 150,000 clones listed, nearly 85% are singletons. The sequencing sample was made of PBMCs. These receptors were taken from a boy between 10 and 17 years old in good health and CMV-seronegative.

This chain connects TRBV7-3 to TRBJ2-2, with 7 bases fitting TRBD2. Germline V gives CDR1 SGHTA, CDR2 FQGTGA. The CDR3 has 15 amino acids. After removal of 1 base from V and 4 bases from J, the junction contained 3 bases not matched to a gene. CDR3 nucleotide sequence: TGTGCCAGCAGCTTAAGGGAGGGCGCCACCGGGGAGCTGTTTTTT. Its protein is CASSLREGATGELFF. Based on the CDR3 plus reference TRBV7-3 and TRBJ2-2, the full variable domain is GAGVSQTPSNKVTEKGKYVELRCDPISGHTALYWYRQSLGQGPEFLIYFQGTGAADDSGLPNDRFFAVRPEGSVSTLKIQRTERGDSAVYLCASSLREGATGELFFGEGSRLTVL.

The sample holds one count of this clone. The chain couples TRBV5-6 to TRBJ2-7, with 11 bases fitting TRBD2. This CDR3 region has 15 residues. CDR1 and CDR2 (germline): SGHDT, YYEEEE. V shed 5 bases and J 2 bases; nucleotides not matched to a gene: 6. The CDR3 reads CASRFGTSGTYEQYF. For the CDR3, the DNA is TGTGCCAGCAGGTTCGGGACTAGCGGAACCTACGAGCAGTACTTC.

CDR3 amino acids: CAISGGQGGEQFF. CDR3 nucleotide sequence: TGTGCCATCAGTGGGGGACAGGGGGGTGAGCAGTTCTTC. This chain joins TRBV10-3 and TRBJ2-1; 11 bases align to TRBD1. This CDR3 comprises 13 residues. J lost 9 bases, V lost 4 bases, and 2 bases had no gene match. The germline V gene has CDR1 ENHRY and CDR2 SYGVKD.

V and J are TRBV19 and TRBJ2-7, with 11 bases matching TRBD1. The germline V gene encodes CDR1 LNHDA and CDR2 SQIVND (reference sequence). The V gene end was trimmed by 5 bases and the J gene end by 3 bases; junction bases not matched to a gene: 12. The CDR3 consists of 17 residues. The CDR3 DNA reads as TGTGCCAGTAGTCCGCGCCGTGGACAGGGGGCGGGCTACGAGCAGTACTTC. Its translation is CASSPRRGQGAGYEQYF.

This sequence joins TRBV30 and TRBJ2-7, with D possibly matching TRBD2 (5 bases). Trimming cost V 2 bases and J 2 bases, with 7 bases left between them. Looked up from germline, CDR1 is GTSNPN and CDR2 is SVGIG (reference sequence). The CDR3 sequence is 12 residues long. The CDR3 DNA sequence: TGTGCCTGGAGTCCCGGGGCCTACGAGCAGTACTTC. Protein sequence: CAWSPGAYEQYF.

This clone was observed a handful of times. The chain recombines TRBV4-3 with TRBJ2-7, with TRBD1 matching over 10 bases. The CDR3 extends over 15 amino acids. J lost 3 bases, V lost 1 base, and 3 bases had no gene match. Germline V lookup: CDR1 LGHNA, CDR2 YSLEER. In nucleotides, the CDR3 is TGCGCCAGCAGCCAAGCCGGGACAGGGGTCTACGAGCAGTACTTC. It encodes CASSQAGTGVYEQYF.

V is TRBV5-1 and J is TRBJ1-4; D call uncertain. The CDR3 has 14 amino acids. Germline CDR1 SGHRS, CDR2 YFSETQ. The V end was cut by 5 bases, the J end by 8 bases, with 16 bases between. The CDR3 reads CASSPGSQEEKLFF. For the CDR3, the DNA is TGCGCCAGCAGTCCCGGATCTCAGGAAGAAAAACTGTTTTTT.

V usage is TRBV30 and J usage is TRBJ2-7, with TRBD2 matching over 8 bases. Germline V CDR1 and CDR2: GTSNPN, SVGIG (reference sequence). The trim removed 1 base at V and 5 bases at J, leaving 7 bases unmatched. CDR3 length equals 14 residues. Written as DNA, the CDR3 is TGTGCCTGGAGTGGGACTAGCCTATTTGACGAGCAGTACTTC. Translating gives CAWSGTSLFDEQYF. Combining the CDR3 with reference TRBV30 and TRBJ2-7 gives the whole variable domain SQTIHQWPATLVQPVGSPLSLECTVEGTSNPNLYWYRQAAGRGLQLLFYSVGIGQISSEVPQNLSASRPQDRQFILSSKKLLLSDSGFYLCAWSGTSLFDEQYFGPGTRLTVT.

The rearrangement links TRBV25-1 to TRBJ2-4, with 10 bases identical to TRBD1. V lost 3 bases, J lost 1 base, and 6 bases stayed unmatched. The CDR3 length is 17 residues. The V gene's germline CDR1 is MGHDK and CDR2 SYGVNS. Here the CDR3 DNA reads TGTGCCAGCAGTGACGATGACAGGGGGCTCGCCAAAAACATTCAGTACTTC. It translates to CASSDDDRGLAKNIQYF.

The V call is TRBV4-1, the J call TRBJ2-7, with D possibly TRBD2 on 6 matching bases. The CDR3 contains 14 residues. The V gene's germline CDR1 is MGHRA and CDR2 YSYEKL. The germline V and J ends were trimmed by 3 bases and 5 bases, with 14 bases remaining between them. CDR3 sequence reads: CASSQVGSKNEQYF. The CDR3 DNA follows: TGCGCCAGCAGCCAGGTCGGGAGCAAAAACGAGCAGTACTTC.

CDR3 region: CASSSAAREGATDTQYF. CDR3 nucleotide sequence: TGTGCCAGCAGCTCCGCGGCCCGGGAGGGGGCCACAGATACGCAGTATTTT. The chain has TRBV5-6 and TRBJ2-3, with D tentatively TRBD2 (8 bases). CDR1 is SGHDT, CDR2 YYEEEE, per germline. The CDR3 is made up of 17 amino acids. The V end was cut by 3 bases, the J end by 2 bases, with 19 bases between.

The CDR3 spells CSVDIGVGYTF. The CDR3 coding sequence is TGCAGCGTTGACATAGGGGTCGGCTACACCTTC. This rearrangement joins TRBV29-1 to TRBJ1-2, with a possible D match to TRBD1 (5 bases). CDR1 is SQVTM, CDR2 ANQGSEA, per germline. This CDR3 has 11 amino acids. The ends were cut back, 3 bases at V and 8 bases at J, with 10 bases in the middle.

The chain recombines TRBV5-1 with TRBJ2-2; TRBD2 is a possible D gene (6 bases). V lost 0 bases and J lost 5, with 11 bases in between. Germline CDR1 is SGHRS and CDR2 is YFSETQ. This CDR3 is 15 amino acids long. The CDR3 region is CASSLVSAGTGELFF. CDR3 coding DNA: TGCGCCAGCAGCTTGGTGTCAGCGGGTACCGGGGAGCTGTTTTTT.

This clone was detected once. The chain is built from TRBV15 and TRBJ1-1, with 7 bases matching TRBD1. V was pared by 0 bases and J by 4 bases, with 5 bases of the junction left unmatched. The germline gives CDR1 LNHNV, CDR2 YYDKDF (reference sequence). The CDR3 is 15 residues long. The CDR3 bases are TGTGCCACCAGCAGAGACGGACAGGCGTTCACTGAAGCTTTCTTT. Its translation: CATSRDGQAFTEAFF.

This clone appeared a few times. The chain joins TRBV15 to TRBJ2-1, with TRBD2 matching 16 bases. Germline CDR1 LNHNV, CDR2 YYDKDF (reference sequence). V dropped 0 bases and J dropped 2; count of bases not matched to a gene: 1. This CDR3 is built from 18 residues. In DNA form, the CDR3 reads TGTGCCACCAGCAGAGAGGGACTAGCGGGAGGGCCCTACAATGAGCAGTTCTTC. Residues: CATSREGLAGGPYNEQFF.

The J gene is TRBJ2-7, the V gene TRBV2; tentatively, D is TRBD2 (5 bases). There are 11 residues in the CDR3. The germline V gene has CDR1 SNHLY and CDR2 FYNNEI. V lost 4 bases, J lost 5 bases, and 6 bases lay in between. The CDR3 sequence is CASSVLDEQYF. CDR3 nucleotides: TGTGCCAGCAGTGTACTAGACGAGCAGTACTTC.

The CDR3 bases are TGCGCCAGCAGCCAGGACAGTGTCTATGGCTACACCTTC. The encoded protein is CASSQDSVYGYTF. V is TRBV5-1 and J is TRBJ1-2; possibly TRBD1 for D (6 bases). The V end lost 4 bases, the J end lost 4 bases, and 11 bases lay between the germline ends. CDR3 length: 13 amino acids. Germline CDR1 is SGHRS and CDR2 is YFSETQ.

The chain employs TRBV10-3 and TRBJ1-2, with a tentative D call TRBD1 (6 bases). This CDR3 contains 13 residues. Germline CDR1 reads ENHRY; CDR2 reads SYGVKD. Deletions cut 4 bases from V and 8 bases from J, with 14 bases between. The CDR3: CAISARTDTGYTF. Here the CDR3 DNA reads TGTGCCATCAGTGCACGGACAGACACAGGCTACACCTTC.